This TCR beta chain was obtained from a study of control samples from healthy donors and cancer patients. This clone has only one observation. Assay used: immunoSEQ multiplex PCR; TCRdb lists only in-frame clones, some missing. The sample consists of 150,000 to 200,000 clones, 91% of them appearing once. V shed 0 bases, J shed 2 bases, and the junction held 0 bases outside the gene matches. This CDR3 has 15 amino acids. Per the germline V gene, CDR1 is SGHNT and CDR2 is YYREEE (reference sequence). The TCR was taken from a woman aged 25 to 39 in good health. This chain connects TRBV5-4 to TRBJ2-1; 9 bases line up with TRBD2. The sample taken for sequencing was blood. This chain's CDR3 is CASSLGLAAYNEQFF. The DNA for the CDR3 is TGTGCCAGCAGCTTGGGACTAGCGGCCTACAATGAGCAGTTCTTC.